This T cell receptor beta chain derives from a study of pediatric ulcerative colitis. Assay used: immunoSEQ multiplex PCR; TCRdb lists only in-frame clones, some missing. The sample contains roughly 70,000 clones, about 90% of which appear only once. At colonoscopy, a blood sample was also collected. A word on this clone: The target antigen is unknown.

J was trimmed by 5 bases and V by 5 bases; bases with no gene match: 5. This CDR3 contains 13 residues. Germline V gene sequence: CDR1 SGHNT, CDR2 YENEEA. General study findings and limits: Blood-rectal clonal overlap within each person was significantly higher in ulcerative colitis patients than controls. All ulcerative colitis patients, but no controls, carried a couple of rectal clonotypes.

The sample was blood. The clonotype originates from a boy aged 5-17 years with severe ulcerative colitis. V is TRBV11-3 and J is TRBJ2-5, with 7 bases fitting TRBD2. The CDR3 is CASSEGGRETQYF. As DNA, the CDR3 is TGTGCCAGCAGCGAGGGAGGGCGGGAGACCCAGTACTTC.